These 9 T cell receptor beta chains share one sample of origin, sequenced in a study of blood T cell repertoires in COVID-19. TCRdb's copy holds only in-frame clones and misses some; the assay was immunoSEQ multiplex PCR. The table has some 170,000 clones, about 80% seen once. Material for sequencing was peripheral blood. The receptors come from a woman in her seventies with acute or convalescent COVID-19.

The table lists this clone with a count of one. V gene TRBV5-1 combines with J gene TRBJ1-5, with D perhaps matching TRBD1 (6 bases). Trimming removed 2 bases from V and 6 bases from J, with 12 bases in between. This CDR3 contains 14 residues. The germline V gene encodes CDR1 SGHRS and CDR2 YFSETQ. CDR3 nucleotide sequence: TGCGCCAGCAGCTTAGACTCACAGGGTCAGCCCCAGCATTTT. The encoded protein is CASSLDSQGQPQHF.

This clone was recorded once. V gene TRBV9 combines with J gene TRBJ1-2; D gene ambiguous. Germline V gene lookup returns CDR1 SGDLS and CDR2 YYNGEE. CDR3 size: 14 residues. V shed 0 bases and J shed 4 bases, with 10 bases lying between them. The CDR3 region is CASSVARFAYGYTF. The CDR3, as DNA: TGTGCCAGCAGCGTAGCGAGGTTCGCCTATGGCTACACCTTC.

The chain links TRBV3-1 (or the pseudogene TRBV3-2) to TRBJ1-2; tentatively, D is TRBD1 (5 bases). The germline V and J ends were trimmed by 1 base and 4 bases, with 13 bases remaining between them. The germline V gene has CDR1 LGHDT and CDR2 YNNKEL (reference sequence). This CDR3 is built from 15 residues. The chain's CDR3 is CASSQARGTTYGYTF. CDR3 nucleotides: TGTGCCAGCAGCCAAGCTCGGGGGACGACCTATGGCTACACCTTC.

This rearrangement joins TRBV6-6 to TRBJ2-1; 7 bases agree with TRBD2. The J segment lost 3 bases and the V segment lost 6 bases, leaving 11 bases of the junction unmatched. From germline, CDR1 is MNHNY and CDR2 SVGAGI (reference sequence). The CDR3 sequence is 16 residues long. The CDR3 here is CASRGEREGIYNEQFF. CDR3 bases: TGTGCCAGCAGGGGGGAAAGGGAGGGGATCTACAATGAGCAGTTCTTC.

V usage is TRBV5-1 and J usage is TRBJ1-2, with a weak D call TRBD1 (5 bases). The V gene lost 4 bases and the J gene lost 3 bases, with 10 bases spanning the gap. The CDR3 contains 13 residues. Looked up from germline, CDR1 is SGHRS and CDR2 is YFSETQ. CDR3 region: CASSPREDYGYTF. DNA of the CDR3: TGCGCCAGCAGCCCCAGGGAGGACTATGGCTACACCTTC.

This clone came up once. The gene calls are TRBV5-8 and TRBJ2-1; 7 nucleotides line up with TRBD1. The CDR3 length is 14 residues. Germline assignment: CDR1 SGHTS and CDR2 YDEGEE. V trimming: 4 bases; J trimming: 6 bases; junction bases outside the gene matches: 7. In nucleotides, the CDR3 is TGTGCCAGCAGCCCCGGACAGGCGGGCAATGAGCAGTTCTTC. Its protein product is CASSPGQAGNEQFF.

V and J are TRBV5-1 and TRBJ2-1, with TRBD2 identical over 10 bases. V was pared by 0 bases and J by 7 bases, with 4 bases of the junction left unmatched. Germline V gene lookup returns CDR1 SGHRS and CDR2 YFSETQ. This CDR3 is built from 15 residues. In DNA, the CDR3 is TGCGCCAGCAGCTTGGTAGCTAGCGGGAGTAATGAGCAGTTCTTC. This encodes CASSLVASGSNEQFF.

This clone was detected many times. The V gene is TRBV6-5, the J gene TRBJ1-6; 7 bases are a match to TRBD1. Germline lookup yields CDR1 MNHEY and CDR2 SVGAGI. The CDR3 runs 14 residues. J was trimmed by 11 bases and V by 5 bases; bases with no gene match: 9. CDR3: CASSMTGRLPPLHF. CDR3 DNA: TGTGCCAGCAGTATGACAGGGAGGTTGCCACCCCTCCACTTT.

Only a few counts were recorded for this clone. The gene calls are TRBV6-1 and TRBJ1-5; possibly TRBD1 for D (5 bases). V lost 2 bases and J lost 2, with 13 bases in between. This CDR3 is 16 amino acids long. Per the germline V gene, CDR1 is MNHNS and CDR2 is SASEGT. CDR3 bases: TGTGCCAGCAGTGAACCCACGGGGGTTGGCAATCAGCCCCAGCATTTT. This encodes CASSEPTGVGNQPQHF.